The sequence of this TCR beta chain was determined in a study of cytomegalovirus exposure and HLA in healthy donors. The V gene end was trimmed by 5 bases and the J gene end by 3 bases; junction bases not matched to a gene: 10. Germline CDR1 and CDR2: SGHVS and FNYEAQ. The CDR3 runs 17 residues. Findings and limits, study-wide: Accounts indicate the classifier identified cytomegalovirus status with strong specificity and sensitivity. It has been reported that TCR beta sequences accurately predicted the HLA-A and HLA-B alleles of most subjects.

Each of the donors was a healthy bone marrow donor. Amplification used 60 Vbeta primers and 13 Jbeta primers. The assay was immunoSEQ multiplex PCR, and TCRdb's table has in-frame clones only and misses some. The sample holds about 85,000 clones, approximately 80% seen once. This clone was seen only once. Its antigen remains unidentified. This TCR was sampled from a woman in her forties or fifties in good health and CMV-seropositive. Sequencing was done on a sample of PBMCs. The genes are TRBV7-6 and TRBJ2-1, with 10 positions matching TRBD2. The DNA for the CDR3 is TGTGCCAGCAGCCCCCAACTAGCGGGACTATTCTACAATGAGCAGTTCTTC. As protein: CASSPQLAGLFYNEQFF.